These T cell receptor beta chains were read from a single sample in a study of human T cells and chemical hapten exposure. MiXCR was run by TCRdb on the RACE reads, yielding one entry per CDR3 protein. In the table there are about 89,000 distinct CDR3 sequences, about a tenth of which are singletons. This specimen consisted of whole blood, obtained in connection with sensitization to the hapten diphenylcyclopropenone (DPC). The receptors come from a woman aged 55-70 years with alopecia areata. Some clones in this sample may be carry-over from other donors' samples. CDR3s include the opening cysteine and the closing phenylalanine or tryptophan.

v_gene	j_gene	CDR3aa
TRBV20-1	TRBJ2-5	CSAAMGGAKTQYF
TRBV2	TRBJ2-1	CATRGDLYNEQFF
TRBV24-1	TRBJ2-1	CATSDTYYNEQFF
TRBV5-1	TRBJ1-1	CASKSRVWGNTEAFF
TRBV3-1	TRBJ2-7	CASSGTPMGEQYF
TRBV20-1	TRBJ1-6	CSARGAGNSPLHF
TRBV11-3	TRBJ2-7	CASSYGGQGAYEQYF
TRBV4-2	TRBJ1-2	CASSQEGGTGSDGYTF
TRBV5-4	TRBJ2-5	CASSLMKGAGETQYF
TRBV11-2	TRBJ2-3	CASRSQWSQYF
TRBV11-3	TRBJ2-1	CASSLTGGTAYNEQFF
TRBV5-1	TRBJ1-2	CASSAGQRYGYTF
TRBV15	TRBJ2-7	CATSREASGGYEQYF
TRBV7-2	TRBJ1-2	CASTSREGIYGYTF
TRBV10-3	TRBJ2-1	CAISPDSTYNEQFF
TRBV20-1	TRBJ1-5	CSARYNRGLSNQPQHF
TRBV5-1	TRBJ1-1	CASSLEGPTVAFF
TRBV10-3	TRBJ2-3	CAISGASGGTDTQYF
TRBV3-1	TRBJ2-1	CASGTSGGTTGEQFF
TRBV7-9	TRBJ1-1	CASSGGTLNTEAFF
TRBV20-1	TRBJ1-2	CSAYGTGDYYGYTF
TRBV5-1	TRBJ2-1	CASSSWRRDGHNEQFF
TRBV5-4	TRBJ2-1	CASSWEGPRNEQFF
TRBV3-1	TRBJ2-2	CASSRRLAGTTNTGELFF
TRBV3-1	TRBJ1-5	CASSQGGARQPQHF
TRBV18	TRBJ1-2	CASSSSLRYGYTF
TRBV12-5	TRBJ2-3	CASGLVAVSTDTQYF
TRBV6-1	TRBJ2-7	CASSVRGDYEQYF
TRBV5-1	TRBJ1-6	CASSLFRGNSPLHF
TRBV12-3/TRBV12-4	TRBJ1-2	CASSLRLWEGYTF
TRBV10-1	TRBJ2-2	CASSPGLAFDTGELFF
TRBV20-1	TRBJ2-1	CSAEDQDSSEQFF
TRBV5-1	TRBJ2-3	CASSLVGARADTQYF
TRBV5-1	TRBJ2-5	CASSLGRRGLADQSPQETQYF
TRBV6-6	TRBJ1-5	CASSPRGVSGYQPQHF
TRBV7-2	TRBJ2-5	CASGHRVVKETQYF
TRBV10-3	TRBJ2-1	CAITTPSGGYNEQFF
TRBV7-2	TRBJ1-1	CASSPTPGTGTEAFF
TRBV20-1	TRBJ2-7	CSASDPGQGNYEQYF
TRBV20-1	TRBJ1-2	CSARQGAIYGYTF
TRBV27	TRBJ1-6	CASSDTGSSYNSPLHF
TRBV5-4	TRBJ1-5	CASRTACEPVSSNQPQHF
TRBV14	TRBJ2-3	CASSLLAGARDTQYF
TRBV9	TRBJ1-1	CASSVGGQGDTEAFF
TRBV14	TRBJ2-6	CASSQRRGSGANVLTF
TRBV11-2	TRBJ2-1	CASSRRQSNYNEQFF
TRBV5-8	TRBJ2-7	CASRDGAYEQYF